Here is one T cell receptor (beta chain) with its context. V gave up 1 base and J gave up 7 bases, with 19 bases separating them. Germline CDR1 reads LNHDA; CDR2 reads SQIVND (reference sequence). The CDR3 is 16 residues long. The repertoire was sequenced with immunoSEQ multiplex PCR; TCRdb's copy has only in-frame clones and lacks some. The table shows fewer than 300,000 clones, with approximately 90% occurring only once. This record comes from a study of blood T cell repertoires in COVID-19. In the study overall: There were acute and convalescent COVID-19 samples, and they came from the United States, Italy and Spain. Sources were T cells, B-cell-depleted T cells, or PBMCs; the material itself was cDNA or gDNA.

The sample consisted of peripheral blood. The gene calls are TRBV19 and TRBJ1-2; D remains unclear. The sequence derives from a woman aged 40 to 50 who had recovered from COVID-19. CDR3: CASSIARGTPKGGYTF. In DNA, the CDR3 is TGTGCCAGTAGTATAGCCCGGGGAACTCCAAAGGGTGGCTACACCTTC.